This T cell receptor (beta chain) came from a study of blood T cell repertoires in COVID-19. Trimming took 7 bases from V and 3 from J, leaving 7 bases between them. CDR3 length: 13 residues. Germline CDR1 is MDHEN and CDR2 is SYDVKM. Measured with immunoSEQ multiplex PCR; TCRdb has only the in-frame clones, and not every one. This table holds 300,000 to 350,000 clones, around 87% found once. Enrolled through a virtual design, the participants were between 18 and 89 years of age and came from around 25 US areas. This sequence was found in a woman aged 18 to 35 with acute COVID-19. Sequenced sample: PBMCs or T cells enriched from blood (not recorded which). V is TRBV28 and J is TRBJ1-6; D is possibly TRBD1 (5 bases). In nucleotides, the CDR3 is TGTGCCAGCAAGCAGGGCTATAATTCACCCCTCCACTTT. It translates to CASKQGYNSPLHF.